This T cell receptor (beta chain) came from a study of patients and donors after allogeneic stem cell transplantation. This CDR3 comprises 18 residues. The V segment lost 2 bases and the J segment 8 bases; nucleotides outside the gene matches: 16. The germline V gene encodes CDR1 SEHNR and CDR2 FQNEAQ (reference sequence). From the RT-PCR reads, TCRdb called clonotypes with MiXCR, one entry per CDR3 protein. The repertoire has roughly 200,000 distinct CDR3 sequences, about 38% of them found once; the top ten carry under 14%. The rearrangement uses TRBV7-9 and TRBJ2-1; 9 bases fit TRBD1. The sequence was obtained from a human donor who was either an allogeneic HSCT recipient or a stem cell or donor lymphocyte infusion donor (not recorded which). It is not recorded whose cells these are; they may come from a transplant donor. Specimen: blood, either unsorted or a sorted T cell fraction (not recorded which). The CDR3 DNA reads TGTGCCAGCAGCTTACCTGAGGATCGGGACAGGGATGGCGATGAGCAGTTCTTC. Its protein product is CASSLPEDRDRDGDEQFF. The full variable domain, completed using reference TRBV7-9 and TRBJ2-1, is DTGVSQNPRHKITKRGQNVTFRCDPISEHNRLYWYRQTLGQGPEFLTYFQNEAQLEKSRLLSDRFSAERPKGSFSTLEIQRTEQGDSAMYLCASSLPEDRDRDGDEQFFGPGTRLTVL.